This record looks at one T cell receptor (beta chain) sequence and its context. The entry originates in a study of T cell responses to AZD1222 COVID-19 vaccine. The overall study: Analysis merged second doses at about 4 or about 12 weeks.

Repertoires were generated with immunoSEQ multiplex PCR, while TCRdb's copy carries only in-frame clones and drops some. This table has about 110,000 clones, more than 80% appearing once. Germline values: CDR1 MDHEN, CDR2 SYDVKM. With 2 bases removed from V and 7 bases from J, the gap between germline ends came to 21 bases. The CDR3 loop spans 17 amino acids. This sequence was found in an adult in good health. Sequencing was performed on peripheral blood, taken on day 0 of AZD1222 vaccination. The gene calls are TRBV28 and TRBJ1-3; D not certain. Here the CDR3 DNA reads TGTGCCAGCAGTTTAAGTTGGGGTGGCGGAGGAAGTAACACCATATATTTT. Translating it yields CASSLSWGGGGSNTIYF.